Given below is one T cell receptor (beta chain) in context. The germline V gene has CDR1 LGHDT and CDR2 YNNKEL (reference sequence). The CDR3 is made up of 14 amino acids. V was pared by 2 bases and J by 4 bases, with 11 bases between. The sample comes from a study of blood T cell repertoires in COVID-19. Using immunoSEQ multiplex PCR, the repertoire was profiled, and TCRdb retains in-frame clones only, with some absent. The profile shows roughly 250,000 clones, around 83% of them singletons. Source material: peripheral blood. The chain is built from TRBV3-1 (or the pseudogene TRBV3-2) and TRBJ2-5; D perhaps matches TRBD2 (6 bases). This TCR came from a man aged 35 to 55 with active or convalescent COVID-19. The CDR3 DNA reads as TGTGCCAGCAGCCAAAACCAGCGGGTAGAGACCCAGTACTTC. Protein product: CASSQNQRVETQYF.